This T cell receptor beta chain was identified in a study of T cell responses to AZD1222 COVID-19 vaccine. Repertoires were generated with immunoSEQ multiplex PCR, while TCRdb's copy carries only in-frame clones and drops some. The data hold more than 130,000 clones, with about nine tenths observed a single time. This CDR3 has 17 amino acids. CDR1 and CDR2 from the germline V gene are SGDLS and YYNGEE. The germline V and J ends were trimmed by 4 bases and 4 bases, with 20 bases remaining between them. General study points: After the peak T cell response, and only then, were repertoires sampled. Among spike-specific TCRs, nearly half reportedly target unmutated variant regions.

As regards this clone: Its specificity is not known.

The sequenced sample was peripheral blood, obtained on day 0 of AZD1222 vaccination. This clonotype originated in an adult in good health. The gene calls are TRBV9 and TRBJ2-2; tentative D call: TRBD2 (7 bases). The CDR3 DNA is TGTGCCAGCAGCCAAATGGGGGCGGGGGCCATCACCGGGGAGCTGTTTTTT. This codes for CASSQMGAGAITGELFF.